This TCR beta chain was recorded in a study of control samples from healthy donors and cancer patients. Germline assignment: CDR1 SGHRS and CDR2 YFSETQ. There are 13 residues in the CDR3. Trimming cost V 5 bases and J 4 bases, with 12 bases left between them. Sequencing used immunoSEQ multiplex PCR; TCRdb keeps in-frame clones, though not all of them. The top ten hold roughly 8.4% of the sample, which has some 130,000 clones, 80% to 90% seen once. The sequenced material came from blood. The chain links TRBV5-1 to TRBJ1-2; tentative D call: TRBD1 (5 bases). The sequence was obtained from a woman aged 25 to 39 in good health. CDR3 sequence: CASRRETAYGYTF. CDR3 coding DNA: TGCGCCAGCAGGCGGGAGACAGCCTATGGCTACACCTTC.